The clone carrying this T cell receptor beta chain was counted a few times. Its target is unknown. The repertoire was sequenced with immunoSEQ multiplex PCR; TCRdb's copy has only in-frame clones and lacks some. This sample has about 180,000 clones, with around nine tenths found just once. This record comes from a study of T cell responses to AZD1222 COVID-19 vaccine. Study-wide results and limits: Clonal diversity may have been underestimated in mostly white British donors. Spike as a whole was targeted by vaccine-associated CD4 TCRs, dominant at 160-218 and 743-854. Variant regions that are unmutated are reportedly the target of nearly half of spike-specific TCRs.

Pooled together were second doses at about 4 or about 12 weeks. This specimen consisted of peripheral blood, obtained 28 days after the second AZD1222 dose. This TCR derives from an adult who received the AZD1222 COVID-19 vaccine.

The CDR3 coding sequence is TGTGCCAGCAGTTTACGGCGGCAGGGAGGCGAAAAACTGTTTTTT. Its protein product is CASSLRRQGGEKLFF. This chain connects TRBV27 to TRBJ1-4; D is perhaps TRBD1 (5 bases). CDR3 length equals 15 residues. Germline V gives CDR1 MNHEY, CDR2 SMNVEV (reference sequence). Trimming took 2 bases from V and 8 from J, leaving 15 bases between them. Full variable domain (remainder filled in from reference TRBV27 and TRBJ1-4): EAQVTQNPRYLITVTGKKLTVTCSQNMNHEYMSWYRQDPGLGLRQIYYSMNVEVTDKGDVPEGYKVSRKEKRNFPLILESPSPNQTSLYFCASSLRRQGGEKLFFGSGTQLSVL.